The 8 T cell receptor beta chains below come from one sample, sequenced in a study of T cells in Graves' hyperthyroidism and ophthalmopathy. TCR beta CDR3 sequences were amplified from RNA transcripts. The HTBI set primed first-round TCR CDR3 RT-PCR. A single record per CDR3 protein comes from TCRdb applying MiXCR to the multiplex PCR reads. In the table there are fewer than 350,000 distinct CDR3 sequences, less than 20% of which are singletons. The sequenced sample consisted of blood. These receptors were obtained from a woman aged 40 to 50 with Graves' ophthalmopathy.

This clonotype has at least ten counts. The J gene is TRBJ2-5, the V gene TRBV6-2 or TRBV6-3; D unclear. Trimming cost V 1 base and J 5 bases, with 5 bases left between them. CDR1 is MNHEY, CDR2 SVGEGT, per germline. The CDR3 contains 12 residues. The CDR3 sequence: CASSYWRETQYF. The CDR3 bases are TGTGCCAGCAGTTACTGGCGGGAGACCCAGTACTTC.

The chain is built from TRBV12-3 or TRBV12-4 and TRBJ1-5; the D gene is possibly TRBD1 (5 bases). The V and J ends lost 7 bases and 7 bases respectively, with 17 bases between them. The CDR3 has 14 residues. In nucleotides, the CDR3 is TGTGCCAGCATGGTGGCGGGGACGGGGCAGCCCCAGCATTTT. It codes for CASMVAGTGQPQHF.

This clonotype has a count of ten or more. The chain has TRBV4-1 and TRBJ2-5, with D possibly TRBD2 on 7 matching bases. This CDR3 comprises 17 residues. V was cut by 0 bases and J by 5 bases, with 19 bases left in between. In germline, CDR1 is MGHRA, CDR2 YSYEKL. The CDR3 nucleotides read TGCGCCAGCAGCCAAGATGGTTCGGGGGCGCGGGGGGAGACCCAGTACTTC. The encoded protein is CASSQDGSGARGETQYF.

On this clonotype: This clone may be a read error of a much larger clone one base away. The chain recombines TRBV7-8 with TRBJ2-7, with a tentative D call TRBD2 (6 bases). The V end lost 5 bases, the J end lost 7 bases, and 24 bases lay between the germline ends. The CDR3 is 16 amino acids. Germline V lookup: CDR1 SGHVS, CDR2 FQNEAQ. CDR3 loop: CASSRDSWVRAGEQYF. The CDR3 DNA sequence: TGTGCCAGCAGCCGAGATAGTTGGGTCAGGGCGGGAGAGCAGTACTTC.

At least ten counts were recorded for this clonotype. V gene TRBV6-1 combines with J gene TRBJ2-7; a possible D gene is TRBD1 (6 bases). Germline CDR1 reads MNHNS; CDR2 reads SASEGT. Trimming shortened V by 7 bases and J by 0 bases, and 19 bases separated the two germline ends. The CDR3 covers 16 residues. CDR3 sequence reads: CASTRFLTGSSYEQYF. As DNA, the CDR3 is TGTGCCAGCACCCGATTCCTGACAGGTAGCTCCTACGAGCAGTACTTC.

This clonotype showed up many times. The V gene is TRBV15, the J gene TRBJ1-6; 8 nucleotides align to TRBD1. This CDR3 contains 17 residues. With 0 bases clipped from V and 8 bases from J, the junction kept 9 bases outside the gene matches. CDR1 and CDR2 from the germline V gene are LNHNV and YYDKDF (reference sequence). The CDR3 nucleotides read TGTGCCACCAGCAGAGAACGGGCAGGGGGCCGGTATTCACCCCTCCACTTT. It translates to CATSRERAGGRYSPLHF.

J is TRBJ2-5 and V is TRBV12-5; either TRBD1 or TRBD2 may fit D (5 bases each). V was clipped by 0 bases and J by 3 bases, with 14 bases between them. This CDR3 contains 16 residues. Germline CDR1 and CDR2: LGHNT and FRNRAP. The CDR3 DNA is TGTGCTAGTGGTTTGGTACTGGGACGGTCCGAAGAGACCCAGTACTTC. Translated, it gives CASGLVLGRSEETQYF.

The rearrangement uses TRBV6-4 and TRBJ2-2, with no clear D. V lost 4 bases to trimming and J lost 3 bases, with 6 bases between them. Germline CDR1 reads MRHNA; CDR2 reads SNTAGT. CDR3 size: 13 residues. The CDR3, as DNA: TGTGCCAGCAGTGCCGAGGACACCGGGGAGCTGTTTTTT. It yields the protein CASSAEDTGELFF.